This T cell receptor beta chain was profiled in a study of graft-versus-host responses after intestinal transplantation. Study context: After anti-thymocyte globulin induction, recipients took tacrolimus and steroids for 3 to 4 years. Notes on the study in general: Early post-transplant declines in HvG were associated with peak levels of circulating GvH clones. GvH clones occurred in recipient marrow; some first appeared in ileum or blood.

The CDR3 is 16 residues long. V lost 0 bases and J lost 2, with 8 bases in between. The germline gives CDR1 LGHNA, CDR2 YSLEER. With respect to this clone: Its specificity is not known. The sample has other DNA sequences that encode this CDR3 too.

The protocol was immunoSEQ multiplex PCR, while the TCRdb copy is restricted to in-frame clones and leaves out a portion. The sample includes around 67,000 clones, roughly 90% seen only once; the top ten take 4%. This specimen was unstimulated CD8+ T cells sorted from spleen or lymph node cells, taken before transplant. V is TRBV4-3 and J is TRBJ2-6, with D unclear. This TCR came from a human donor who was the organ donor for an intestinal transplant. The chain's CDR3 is CASSQDPSAGANVLTF. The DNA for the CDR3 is TGCGCCAGCAGCCAAGATCCTAGTGCTGGGGCCAACGTCCTGACTTTC.